This T cell receptor (beta chain) was captured by sequencing in a study of OX40 agonist ivuxolimab in advanced cancers. Study as a whole: Hepatocellular carcinoma, melanoma, renal cell or head and neck cancer affected the dose-escalation patients.

Data came from immunoSEQ multiplex PCR; TCRdb stores just in-frame clones and leaves some out. The sample holds around 92,000 clones, more than 75% seen once. Sequenced here: CD4+ or CD8+ T cells sorted from blood, sampled in a trial of the OX40 agonist ivuxolimab. The clonotype comes from an adult with an advanced solid tumor such as melanoma, head and neck, liver or kidney cancer.

The CDR3 here is CASSLDSIVRETQYF. The CDR3 coding sequence is TGTGCCAGCAGCTTAGATTCCATCGTCAGGGAGACCCAGTACTTC. The chain combines TRBV7-2 with TRBJ2-5, with unresolved D. V was trimmed by 1 base and J by 5 bases, leaving 14 bases between them. This CDR3 has 15 residues. In germline, CDR1 is SGHTA, CDR2 FQGNSA.